The TCR beta chain under discussion was sequenced for a study of T cell responses to AZD1222 COVID-19 vaccine (dated by TCRdb to about 2021). For context, the study as a whole: AZD1222 recipients with second doses at about 4 weeks or about 12 weeks were pooled, because spike-specific TCR depth and breadth did not differ between schedules. TCR sequencing covered more than 230 trial participants: around 210 given two doses of AZD1222 and about 26 given two doses of MenACWY control vaccine. Trial participants were enrolled by age into 18-55, 56-69 and 70-plus year subgroups, with approximately 150, 30 and 60 TCR-sequenced participants respectively. What the authors observed across the whole study: A significant rise in spike-specific TCR breadth and depth was observed after two AZD1222 doses relative to day 0 and relative to MenACWY recipients. In the small 56-69-year group, the increase in depth fell short of significance, most likely because of low power. Vaccine-associated CD4 TCRs spanned the whole spike protein, with dominant responses in regions 160-218 and 743-854. Participants were mostly white British, with more females than males. The authors suggested clonal diversity may have been underestimated. Only six AZD1222 recipients were SARS-CoV-2 seropositive at baseline, limiting conclusions about previously exposed vaccinees. Because no samples from the day 14 peak response were available, repertoires could be characterized only after the peak T cell response. Reportedly, almost half of the unique spike-specific TCRs recognized epitopes lying outside the regions that are mutated in the B.1.351 and B.1.1.7 variants.

A word on this clone: The clone's antigen remains unknown. Base qualities are missing; no much larger clone stands one base away.

From a lookup of the germline V gene, CDR1 and CDR2 are ENHRY and SYGVKD. V is reduced by 8 bases and J by 5 bases, leaving a spacing of 12 bases between them. From its cysteine to its phenylalanine, the CDR3 spans 12 amino acids. Just the 36-base CDR3 DNA is kept, in frame starting at base 1. The sample's time point label is to be understood as: baseline before first vaccination. Vaccinee samples were obtained from the UK trials COV001 and COV002, which included a single-blind randomized controlled phase 2/3 trial of AZD1222 (ChAdOx1 nCoV-19) in healthy adults. Trial participant PBMC samples were collected at day 0 and day 28 after the second dose for TCRbeta chain sequencing. The CDR3 regions of human TCRbeta chains were analyzed by immunosequencing. For the original study's pipeline: TCRs in the repertoires were compared against a reference library of SARS-CoV-2-specific TCRs that had been generated with the MIRA antigen-specificity platform. Breadth was defined as the fraction of unique TCRs that were SARS-CoV-2-associated. Depth was defined as the fraction of total T cells that were SARS-CoV-2-associated. Using the MIRA data, every spike-specific TCR was mapped to the spike region that the TCR reacted to and assigned to either a CD4 or a CD8 class. Log10-transformed breadth and depth values were compared by one-way ANOVA with Sidak's multiple comparisons tests. TCRdb mirrors the immuneACCESS table, restricted to in-frame sequences. Some clones are absent from its copies; in checked studies, under half trace to an unresolved V gene, and the reason for the others is unknown. That table furnishes V, J and clone size, whereas the DNA furnished D and trimming. This sample holds 70,000 to 90,000 clones; approximately 89% were observed only once. The ten largest account for 2.2% of the sample.

The receptor's source is an adult in good health. The rearranged segments are TRBV10-3 and TRBJ1-1; TRBD1 is possibly the D segment (5 matching bases). The sequencing used peripheral blood, collected on day 0 of AZD1222 vaccination. The DNA reads as follows: TGTGCCATCGGCAGGGTTGATACTGAAGCTTTCTTT. This is translated as CAIGRVDTEAFF.